The clone carrying this TCR beta chain was observed many times. No antigen is known for it. A TCRbeta library incorporating unique molecular identifiers was prepared. TCRdb redid the calling of the PCR reads with MiXCR, one entry per CDR3 protein. Among a few hundred thousand distinct CDR3 sequences, under 20% were seen once, and the ten largest hold 25% to 30%. These data come from a study of T-cell reconstitution after alpha-beta-depleted transplantation in children. Germline CDR1 and CDR2: SQVTM and ANQGSEA. V shed 5 bases and J 11 bases; nucleotides not matched to a gene: 6. The CDR3 spans 10 residues. General study findings and limits: There were reportedly several hundred expanded graft clones from which alpha-beta T cells came about two months after transplant. High day-60 TCRbeta diversity in some patients came from surviving recipient T cells and thymic progenitors.

The sequencing used PBMCs, mostly from graft donor cells, collected 360 days after TCRalphabeta/CD19-depleted stem cell transplant. V gene TRBV29-1 combines with J gene TRBJ2-7; the match to TRBD1 covers 7 bases. The TCR originated in a boy younger than two who had a stem cell transplant for Wiskott-Aldrich syndrome, so the T cells may come from the graft donor. In DNA form, the CDR3 reads TGCAGCGTTAAACAGGGGATTGAGTACTTC. Protein product: CSVKQGIEYF.